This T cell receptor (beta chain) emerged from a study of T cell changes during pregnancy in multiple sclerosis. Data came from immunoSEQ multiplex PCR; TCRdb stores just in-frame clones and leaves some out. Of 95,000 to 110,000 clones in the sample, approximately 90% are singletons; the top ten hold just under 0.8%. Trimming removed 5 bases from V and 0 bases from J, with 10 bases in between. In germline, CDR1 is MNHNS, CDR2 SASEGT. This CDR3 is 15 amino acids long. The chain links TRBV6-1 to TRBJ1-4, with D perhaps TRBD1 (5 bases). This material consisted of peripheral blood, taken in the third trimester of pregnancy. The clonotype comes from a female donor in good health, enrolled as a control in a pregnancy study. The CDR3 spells CASSTRTTTNEKLFF. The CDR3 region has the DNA TGTGCCAGCAGTACCAGGACAACAACTAATGAAAAACTGTTTTTT.